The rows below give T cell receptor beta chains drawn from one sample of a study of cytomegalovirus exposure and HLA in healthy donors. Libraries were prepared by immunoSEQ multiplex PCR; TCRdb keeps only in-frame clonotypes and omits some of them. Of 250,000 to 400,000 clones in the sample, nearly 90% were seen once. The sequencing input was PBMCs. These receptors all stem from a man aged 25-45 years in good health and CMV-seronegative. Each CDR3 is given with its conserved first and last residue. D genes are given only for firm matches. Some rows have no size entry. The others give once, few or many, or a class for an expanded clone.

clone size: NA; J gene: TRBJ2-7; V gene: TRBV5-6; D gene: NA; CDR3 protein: CASSLVPGGGYEQYF; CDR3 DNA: TGTGCCAGCAGCTTGGTACCAGGTGGAGGATACGAGCAGTACTTC
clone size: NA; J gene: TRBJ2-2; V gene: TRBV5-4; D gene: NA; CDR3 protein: CASSLGLGELFF; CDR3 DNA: TGTGCCAGCAGCTTGGGACTAGGGGAGCTGTTTTTT
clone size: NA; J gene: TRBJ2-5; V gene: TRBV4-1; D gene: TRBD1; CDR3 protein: CASSQGEATGGIQETQYF; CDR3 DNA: TGCGCCAGCAGCCAAGGAGAAGCGACAGGGGGCATTCAAGAGACCCAGTACTTC
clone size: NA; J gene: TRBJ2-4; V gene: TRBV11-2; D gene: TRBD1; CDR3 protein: CASSLAAGTGDLAKNIQYF; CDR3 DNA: TGTGCCAGCAGCTTAGCGGCCGGGACAGGGGACCTAGCCAAAAACATTCAGTACTTC
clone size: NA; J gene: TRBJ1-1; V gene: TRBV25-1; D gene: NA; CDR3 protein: CASSDSREVGTEAFF; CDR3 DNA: TGTGCCAGCAGTGACTCCAGGGAGGTGGGAACTGAAGCTTTCTTT
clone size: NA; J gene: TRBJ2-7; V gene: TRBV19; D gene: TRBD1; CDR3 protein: CASSPPGTGHRYEQYF; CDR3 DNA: TGTGCCAGTAGTCCCCCAGGGACAGGTCACCGCTACGAGCAGTACTTC
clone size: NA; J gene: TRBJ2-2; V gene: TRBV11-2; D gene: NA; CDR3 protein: CASSSRVGGLTGELFF; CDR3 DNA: TGTGCCAGCAGCTCCAGGGTTGGGGGACTTACCGGGGAGCTGTTTTTT
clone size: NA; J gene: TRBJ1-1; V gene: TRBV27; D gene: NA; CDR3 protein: CASSPRGENTEAFF; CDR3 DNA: TGTGCCAGCAGCCCTCGGGGAGAGAACACTGAAGCTTTCTTT
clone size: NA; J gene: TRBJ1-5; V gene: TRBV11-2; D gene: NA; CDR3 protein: CASSLSGIDQPQHF; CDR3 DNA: TGTGCCAGCAGCTTGTCAGGGATCGATCAGCCCCAGCATTTT
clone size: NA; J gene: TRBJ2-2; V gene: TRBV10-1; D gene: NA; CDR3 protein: CASSDNGELFF; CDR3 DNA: TGCGCCAGCAGTGATAACGGGGAGCTGTTTTTT
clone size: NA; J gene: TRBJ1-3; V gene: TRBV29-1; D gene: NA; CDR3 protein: CSAQAATGNTIYF; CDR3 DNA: TGCAGCGCCCAGGCAGCAACTGGAAACACCATATATTTT
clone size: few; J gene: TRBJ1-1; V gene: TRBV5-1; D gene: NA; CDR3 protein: CASSPHSSGMNTEAFF; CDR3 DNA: TGCGCCAGCAGTCCCCATTCCTCAGGGATGAACACTGAAGCTTTCTTT
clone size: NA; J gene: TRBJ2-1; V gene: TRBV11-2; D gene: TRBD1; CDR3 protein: CASNIGGQLYNEQFF; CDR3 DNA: TGTGCCAGCAACATTGGGGGACAGCTCTACAATGAGCAGTTCTTC
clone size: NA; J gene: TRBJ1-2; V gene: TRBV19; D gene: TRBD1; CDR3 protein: CASTLSGTGDGYTF; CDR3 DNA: TGTGCCAGTACTCTATCCGGGACAGGGGATGGCTACACCTTC
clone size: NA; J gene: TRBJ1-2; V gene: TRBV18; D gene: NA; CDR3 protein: CASSLEWTANYGYTF; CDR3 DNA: TGTGCCAGCTCACTCGAATGGACAGCAAACTATGGCTACACCTTC
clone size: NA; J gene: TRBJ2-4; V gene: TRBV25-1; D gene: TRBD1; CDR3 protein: CASSAPGQADRKNIQYF; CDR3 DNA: TGTGCCAGCAGTGCACCGGGACAGGCCGACCGAAAAAACATTCAGTACTTC
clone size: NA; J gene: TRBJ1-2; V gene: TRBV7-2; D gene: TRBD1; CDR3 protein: CASSSTGGRDYGYTF; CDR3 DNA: TGTGCCAGCAGCTCTACAGGGGGCAGGGACTATGGCTACACCTTC
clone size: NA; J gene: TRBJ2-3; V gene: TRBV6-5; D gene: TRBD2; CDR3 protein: CASSYSPSGVTDTQYF; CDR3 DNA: TGTGCCAGCAGTTACTCGCCTAGCGGGGTTACAGATACGCAGTATTTT
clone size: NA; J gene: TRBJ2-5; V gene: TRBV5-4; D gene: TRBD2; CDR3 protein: CASSSPTSAVQETQYF; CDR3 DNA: TGTGCCAGCAGCTCCCCGACTAGCGCCGTCCAAGAGACCCAGTACTTC
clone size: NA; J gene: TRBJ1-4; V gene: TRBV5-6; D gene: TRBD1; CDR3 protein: CASSLGDRGNEKLFF; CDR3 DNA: TGTGCCAGCAGCTTGGGGGACAGGGGTAACGAAAAACTGTTTTTT
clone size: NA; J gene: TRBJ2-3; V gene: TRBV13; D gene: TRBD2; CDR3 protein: CASSRAGGSTDTQYF; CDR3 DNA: TGTGCCAGCAGCCGAGCGGGGGGGAGCACAGATACGCAGTATTTT
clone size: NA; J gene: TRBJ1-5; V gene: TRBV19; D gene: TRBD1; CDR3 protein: CASSGSTGRSNQPQHF; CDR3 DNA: TGTGCCAGTAGTGGCTCGACAGGGAGGAGCAATCAGCCCCAGCATTTT
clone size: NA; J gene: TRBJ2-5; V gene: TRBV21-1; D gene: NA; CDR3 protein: CASSKVRRRDSQETQYF; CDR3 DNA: TGTGCCAGCAGCAAAGTAAGGCGACGGGACAGCCAAGAGACCCAGTACTTC
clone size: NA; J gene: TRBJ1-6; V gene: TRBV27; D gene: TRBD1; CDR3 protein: CASSNRGSESPLHF; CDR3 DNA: TGTGCCAGCAGCAACAGGGGATCAGAATCACCCCTCCACTTT
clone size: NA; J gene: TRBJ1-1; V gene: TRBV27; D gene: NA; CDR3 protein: CASSYSMNTEAFF; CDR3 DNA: TGTGCCAGCAGTTATTCAATGAACACTGAAGCTTTCTTT
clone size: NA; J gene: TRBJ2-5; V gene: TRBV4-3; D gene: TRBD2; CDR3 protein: CASSQGGGGAGETQYF; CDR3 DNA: TGCGCCAGCAGCCAAGGTGGCGGGGGGGCAGGAGAGACCCAGTACTTC
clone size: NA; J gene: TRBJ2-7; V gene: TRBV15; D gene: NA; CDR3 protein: CATSRLGRGYEQYF; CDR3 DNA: TGTGCCACCAGCAGATTAGGCAGAGGCTACGAGCAGTACTTC
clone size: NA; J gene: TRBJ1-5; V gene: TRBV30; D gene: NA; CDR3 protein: CAWSVSGNQPQHF; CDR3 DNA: TGTGCCTGGAGTGTTAGCGGCAATCAGCCCCAGCATTTT
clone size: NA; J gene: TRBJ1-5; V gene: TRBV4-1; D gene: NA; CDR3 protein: CASSQGNRPQHF; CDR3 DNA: TGCGCCAGCAGCCAAGGAAACAGGCCCCAGCATTTT
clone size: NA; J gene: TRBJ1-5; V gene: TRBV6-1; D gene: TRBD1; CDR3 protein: CASSEGGTGHQPQHF; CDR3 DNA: TGTGCCAGCAGTGAAGGAGGGACAGGGCATCAGCCCCAGCATTTT
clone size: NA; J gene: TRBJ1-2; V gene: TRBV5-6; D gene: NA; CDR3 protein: CASSRGKGGYTF; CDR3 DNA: TGTGCCAGCAGCCGGGGGAAAGGGGGCTACACCTTC
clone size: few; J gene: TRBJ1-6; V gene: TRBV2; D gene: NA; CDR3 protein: CASSDNRQGSPLHF; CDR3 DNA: TGTGCCAGCAGTGATAACAGGCAGGGTTCACCCCTCCACTTT
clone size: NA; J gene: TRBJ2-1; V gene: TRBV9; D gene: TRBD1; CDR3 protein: CASSVFGTGGNEQFF; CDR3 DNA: TGTGCCAGCAGCGTATTCGGGACAGGGGGCAATGAGCAGTTCTTC
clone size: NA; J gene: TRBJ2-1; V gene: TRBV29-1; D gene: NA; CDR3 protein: CSGQRGFNEQFF; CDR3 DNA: TGCAGCGGTCAAAGGGGTTTCAATGAGCAGTTCTTC
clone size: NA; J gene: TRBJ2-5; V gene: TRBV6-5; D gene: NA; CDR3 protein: CASRRARLGGETQYF; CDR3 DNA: TGTGCCAGCAGGCGTGCTCGCCTGGGGGGAGAGACCCAGTACTTC
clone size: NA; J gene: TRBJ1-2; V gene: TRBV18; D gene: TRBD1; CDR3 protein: CASSPLSRTPGQINYGYTF; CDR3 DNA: TGTGCCAGCTCACCTCTCTCTCGCACGCCGGGACAGATAAACTATGGCTACACCTTC
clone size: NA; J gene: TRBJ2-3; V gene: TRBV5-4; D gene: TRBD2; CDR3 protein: CASSPGLASTDTQYF; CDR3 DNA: TGTGCCAGCAGTCCAGGACTAGCGAGTACAGATACGCAGTATTTT
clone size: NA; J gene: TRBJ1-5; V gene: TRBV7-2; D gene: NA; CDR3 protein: CASSLYSYSNQPQHF; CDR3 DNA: TGTGCCAGCAGCTTATACAGCTATAGCAATCAGCCCCAGCATTTT
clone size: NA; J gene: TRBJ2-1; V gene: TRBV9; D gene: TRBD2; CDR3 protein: CASSVSTYTGTSGVLLYNEQFF; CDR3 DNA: TGTGCCAGCAGCGTCTCCACCTATACTGGGACTAGCGGGGTACTACTCTACAATGAGCAGTTCTTC
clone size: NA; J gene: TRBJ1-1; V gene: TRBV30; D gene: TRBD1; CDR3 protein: CAWSRQGTEAFF; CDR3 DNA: TGTGCCTGGAGTCGACAGGGAACTGAAGCTTTCTTT
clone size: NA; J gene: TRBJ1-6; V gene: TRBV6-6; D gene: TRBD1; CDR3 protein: CASSPTLDRVDSPLHF; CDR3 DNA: TGTGCCAGCAGTCCGACCCTCGACAGGGTGGATTCACCCCTCCACTTT
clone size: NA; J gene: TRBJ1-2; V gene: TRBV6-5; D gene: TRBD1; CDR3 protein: CASTRGQGAAYGYTF; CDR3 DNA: TGTGCCAGCACCCGGGGACAGGGGGCTGCCTATGGCTACACCTTC
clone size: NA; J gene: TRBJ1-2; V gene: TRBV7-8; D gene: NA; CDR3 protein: CASSLKGNYGYTF; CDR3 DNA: TGTGCCAGCAGCTTGAAGGGGAACTATGGCTACACCTTC
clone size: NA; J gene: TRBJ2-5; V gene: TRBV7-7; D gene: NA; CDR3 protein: CASSIGPLQETQYF; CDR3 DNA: TGTGCCAGCAGCATAGGTCCTTTACAAGAGACCCAGTACTTC
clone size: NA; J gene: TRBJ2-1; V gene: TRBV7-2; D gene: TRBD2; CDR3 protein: CASSPHSGRGFLFF; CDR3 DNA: TGTGCCAGCAGCCCTCATAGCGGGAGAGGATTTCTGTTCTTC